The 30 T cell receptor beta chains below come from one sample, sequenced in a study of cytomegalovirus exposure and HLA in healthy donors. PCR primers comprised 60 Vbeta and 13 Jbeta primers. Assay used: immunoSEQ multiplex PCR; TCRdb lists only in-frame clones, some missing. The sample records roughly 160,000 clones, 70% to 90% being singletons. The sample consisted of PBMCs. Receptor source: a young man in good health and CMV-seropositive.

This chain connects TRBV5-6 to TRBJ2-7; TRBD1 matches 7 bases. Germline V gene lookup returns CDR1 SGHDT and CDR2 YYEEEE. The CDR3 extends over 17 amino acids. The trim removed 0 bases at V and 0 bases at J, leaving 9 bases unmatched. In DNA form, the CDR3 reads TGTGCCAGCAGCTTGGAGGGGGCGGTCCTCAGCTCCTACGAGCAGTACTTC. It is translated as CASSLEGAVLSSYEQYF.

This chain links TRBV6-5 with TRBJ1-3, with D hard to call. The length of the CDR3 is 16 residues. V lost 0 bases, J lost 2 bases, and 11 bases lay in between. Germline CDR1 and CDR2: MNHEY and SVGAGI. CDR3 sequence: CASSYSRLGAGNTIYF. The CDR3, as DNA: TGTGCCAGCAGTTACTCGCGGTTAGGCGCTGGAAACACCATATATTTT.

The sample holds one count of this clone. The gene calls are TRBV7-6 and TRBJ1-4; D uncertain. From germline, CDR1 is SGHVS and CDR2 FNYEAQ. This CDR3 is built from 15 residues. V was trimmed by 1 base and J by 4 bases, leaving 10 bases between them. CDR3 sequence: CASSLGPVNNEKLFF. The CDR3 region has the DNA TGTGCCAGCAGCTTAGGCCCGGTTAATAATGAAAAACTGTTTTTT.

CDR3 coding DNA: TGTGCCAGCAGCTTAGGACCGGGGGGGAACGGTGGGCCCCAGCATTTT. This translates into CASSLGPGGNGGPQHF. The V and J genes are TRBV7-2 and TRBJ1-5; weak D call: TRBD1 (5 bases). Germline lookup yields CDR1 SGHTA and CDR2 FQGNSA. Trimming left V 1 base short and J 9 bases short, with 19 bases between. The CDR3 has 16 residues.

The chain recombines TRBV7-2 with TRBJ2-3; D is perhaps TRBD2 (6 bases). V gave up 0 bases and J gave up 2 bases, with 21 bases separating them. CDR3 length: 19 residues. Germline V lookup: CDR1 SGHTA, CDR2 FQGNSA. CDR3 bases: TGTGCCAGCAGCTTAGCGAACATTATCGGCCTAGCGAACACAGATACGCAGTATTTT. It is translated as CASSLANIIGLANTDTQYF.

V usage is TRBV7-9 and J usage is TRBJ2-5; 7 bases agree with TRBD1. Losses at the gene ends were 4 bases for V and 5 bases for J; bases not matched to a gene: 13. Germline-derived CDR1 and CDR2 are SEHNR and FQNEAQ (reference sequence). The CDR3 length is 16 residues. This chain's CDR3 is CASSWQTGRIQETQYF. As DNA, the CDR3 is TGTGCCAGCAGCTGGCAGACAGGGAGAATTCAGGAGACCCAGTACTTC. The variable domain in full, with the rest retrieved from reference TRBV7-9 and TRBJ2-5, is DTGVSQNPRHKITKRGQNVTFRCDPISEHNRLYWYRQTLGQGPEFLTYFQNEAQLEKSRLLSDRFSAERPKGSFSTLEIQRTEQGDSAMYLCASSWQTGRIQETQYFGPGTRLLVL.

This chain links TRBV7-6 with TRBJ1-3, with TRBD1 matching over 7 bases. V trimming: 2 bases; J trimming: 2 bases; junction bases outside the gene matches: 0. Germline V gene lookup returns CDR1 SGHVS and CDR2 FNYEAQ. CDR3 length: 14 amino acids. This chain's CDR3 is CASSLTGAGNTIYF. The CDR3 DNA reads as TGTGCCAGCAGCTTAACAGGGGCTGGAAACACCATATATTTT.

The chain uses TRBV6-1 and TRBJ1-1; D uncertain. CDR1 is MNHNS and CDR2 is SASEGT in the germline V gene. Trimming took 6 bases from V and 0 from J, leaving 11 bases between them. The CDR3 loop spans 14 amino acids. DNA of the CDR3: TGTGCCAGCAGCCTATCCCTTCTGAACACTGAAGCTTTCTTT. It is translated as CASSLSLLNTEAFF.

A remark on this clone: The sample has other DNA sequences that encode this CDR3 too. The CDR3 DNA sequence: TGTGCCAGCTCACTCAGCGGGAGCTCCTACAATGAGCAGTTCTTC. Translation: CASSLSGSSYNEQFF. The V call is TRBV18, the J call TRBJ2-1; TRBD2 aligns across 8 bases. This CDR3 region has 15 residues. The V and J ends lost 4 bases and 0 bases, in that order; junction bases with no gene match: 2. Germline V gene data show CDR1 as KGHSH and CDR2 as LQKENI.

The genes are TRBV27 and TRBJ2-7; maybe TRBD2 (6 bases). V lost 0 bases, J lost 1 base, and 10 bases lay in between. CDR1 is MNHEY and CDR2 is SMNVEV in the germline V gene (reference sequence). The CDR3 has 15 residues. CDR3 sequence (DNA): TGTGCCAGCAGTTTATCACTAGCTTTGTCCTACGAGCAGTACTTC. Amino acid sequence: CASSLSLALSYEQYF.

The V and J genes are TRBV6-5 and TRBJ2-6, with 7 bases fitting TRBD1. CDR1 and CDR2 (germline): MNHEY, SVGAGI. CDR3 length: 16 amino acids. Losses at the gene ends were 2 bases for V and 2 bases for J; bases not matched to a gene: 3. The CDR3, as DNA: TGTGCCAGCAGTTACGAGGGGACAGCTGGGGCCAACGTCCTGACTTTC. Its translation is CASSYEGTAGANVLTF.

In this sample, this clone turned up a few times. The gene calls are TRBV4-3 and TRBJ2-1; tentative D call: TRBD2 (5 bases). V was clipped by 0 bases and J by 4 bases, with 13 bases between them. Germline CDR1 reads LGHNA; CDR2 reads YSLEER. There are 16 residues in the CDR3. The CDR3 here is CASSQDFLALYNEQFF. In DNA, the CDR3 is TGCGCCAGCAGCCAAGACTTCCTAGCCTTATACAATGAGCAGTTCTTC.

The gene calls are TRBV4-1 and TRBJ2-5, with 7 bases aligning to TRBD1. V trimming: 2 bases; J trimming: 1 base; junction bases outside the gene matches: 4. The CDR3 contains 15 residues. Germline V gene data show CDR1 as MGHRA and CDR2 as YSYEKL. The CDR3 region is CASSQRTGFQETQYF. The CDR3 bases are TGCGCCAGCAGCCAAAGGACAGGTTTCCAAGAGACCCAGTACTTC.

The V call is TRBV11-2, the J call TRBJ2-1; no firm D call. From germline, CDR1 is SGHAT and CDR2 FQNNGV. V was trimmed by 4 bases and J by 4 bases, leaving 11 bases between them. The CDR3 contains 14 residues. This CDR3 reads CASSSRRGYNEQFF. The CDR3 nucleotides are TGTGCCAGCAGCTCACGGCGCGGATACAATGAGCAGTTCTTC.

The V and J genes are TRBV6-6 and TRBJ1-4; no definite D call. Deletions cut 0 bases from V and 8 bases from J, with 10 bases between. Germline-derived CDR1 and CDR2 are MNHNY and SVGAGI (reference sequence). This CDR3 spans 14 amino acids. This chain's CDR3 is CASSYSLNGEKLFF. The CDR3 bases are TGTGCCAGCAGTTACTCTCTCAACGGGGAAAAACTGTTTTTT.

This clone came up a few times. The chain carries TRBV4-3 and TRBJ2-1, with no clear D. The V end was cut by 3 bases, the J end by 2 bases, with 8 bases between. CDR1 is LGHNA and CDR2 is YSLEER in the germline V gene. This CDR3 is 14 amino acids long. CDR3 amino acids: CASSQRFPYNEQFF. CDR3 bases: TGCGCCAGCAGCCAGCGTTTTCCCTACAATGAGCAGTTCTTC.

This rearrangement joins TRBV10-3 to TRBJ2-7; 8 bases map to TRBD2. From germline, CDR1 is ENHRY and CDR2 SYGVKD. V gave up 2 bases and J gave up 5 bases; unmatched junction bases: 8. The CDR3 contains 15 residues. The CDR3 loop is CAISEGTRRVNEQYF. In DNA, the CDR3 is TGTGCCATCAGTGAGGGGACTAGGAGAGTCAACGAGCAGTACTTC.

The rearrangement links TRBV5-1 to TRBJ1-1; a weak D match, TRBD1 (5 bases). The CDR3 is 15 residues long. Germline V gene lookup returns CDR1 SGHRS and CDR2 YFSETQ. Trimming took off 2 bases at V and 1 base at J, with 12 bases between the two ends. The CDR3 DNA reads as TGCGCCAGCAGCTTAAGAGGCAGGGAGAACACTGAAGCTTTCTTT. It encodes CASSLRGRENTEAFF.

This clone was seen a single time. The gene calls are TRBV2 and TRBJ2-2; 9 bases agree with TRBD1. Trimming removed 3 bases from V and 6 bases from J; junction bases left unmatched: 11. Germline V gives CDR1 SNHLY, CDR2 FYNNEI. The CDR3 runs to 17 residues. The CDR3 reads CASSDRDREILAGELFF. CDR3 DNA: TGTGCCAGCAGTGACCGGGACAGGGAAATTCTGGCCGGGGAGCTGTTTTTT. Variable domain in full (rest from reference TRBV2 and TRBJ2-2): EPEVTQTPSHQVTQMGQEVILRCVPISNHLYFYWYRQILGQKVEFLVSFYNNEISEKSEIFDDQFSVERPDGSNFTLKIRSTKLEDSAMYFCASSDRDREILAGELFFGEGSRLTVL.

The chain has TRBV28 and TRBJ2-1; TRBD2 matches 11 bases. The CDR3 is 14 residues long. The V segment lost 6 bases and the J segment 4 bases; nucleotides outside the gene matches: 2. Germline CDR1 MDHEN, CDR2 SYDVKM. In DNA form, the CDR3 reads TGTGCCAGCAGACTAGCGGGAGTTTACAATGAGCAGTTCTTC. Translated: CASRLAGVYNEQFF.

This clone was picked up one time. The V and J genes are TRBV19 and TRBJ2-7; 8 bases are shared with TRBD2. The V segment lost 3 bases and the J segment 7 bases; nucleotides outside the gene matches: 5. The CDR3 consists of 13 residues. Germline lookup yields CDR1 LNHDA and CDR2 SQIVND (reference sequence). The CDR3 sequence: CASSISGSREQYV. For the CDR3, the DNA is TGTGCCAGTAGTATCAGCGGGAGTAGAGAGCAGTACGTC.

V is TRBV7-2 and J is TRBJ1-3; a possible D gene is TRBD1 (6 bases). Trimming pared 6 bases from V and 4 bases from J, leaving 19 bases between. Germline values: CDR1 SGHTA, CDR2 FQGNSA. CDR3 length: 16 amino acids. CDR3 protein: CASRRQGGDKGNTIYF. The CDR3, as DNA: TGTGCCAGCAGGCGCCAAGGGGGGGATAAAGGAAACACCATATATTTT.

The rearrangement joins TRBV12-5 to TRBJ1-1; perhaps TRBD1 as D (6 bases). The CDR3 contains 16 residues. CDR1 is LGHNT and CDR2 is FRNRAP in the germline V gene. The ends were cut back, 0 bases at V and 5 bases at J, with 16 bases in the middle. The CDR3 DNA follows: TGTGCTAGTGGTTTGGTTCTAATACAGGGAGATACTGAAGCTTTCTTT. Translated, it gives CASGLVLIQGDTEAFF. Full variable domain (outside the CDR3, taken from reference TRBV12-5 and TRBJ1-1): DARVTQTPRHKVTEMGQEVTMRCQPILGHNTVFWYRQTMMQGLELLAYFRNRAPLDDSGMPKDRFSAEMPDATLATLKIQPSEPRDSAVYFCASGLVLIQGDTEAFFGQGTRLTVV.

The chain carries TRBV19 and TRBJ1-1; 11 bases match TRBD1. CDR3 size: 15 residues. Germline V gives CDR1 LNHDA, CDR2 SQIVND (reference sequence). V trimming: 4 bases; J trimming: 1 base; junction bases outside the gene matches: 2. Here the CDR3 DNA reads TGTGCCAGTAGTACAGGACAGGGGGCGAACACTGAAGCTTTCTTT. This sequence encodes CASSTGQGANTEAFF.

The sample holds a few counts of this clone. V and J are TRBV7-2 and TRBJ1-5; perhaps TRBD1 as D (5 bases). Between the trimmed V and J ends, which lost 1 base and 3 bases, there was a span of 16 bases. This CDR3 is built from 17 residues. Looked up from germline, CDR1 is SGHTA and CDR2 is FQGNSA. CDR3 nucleotides: TGTGCCAGCAGCTTAGGGACATTTGTCAACAACAATCAGCCCCAGCATTTT. Protein sequence: CASSLGTFVNNNQPQHF.

The chain combines TRBV5-1 with TRBJ1-2; possible D gene TRBD1, 6 bases. Between the trimmed V and J ends, which lost 0 bases and 4 bases, there was a span of 10 bases. This CDR3 region has 14 residues. From germline, CDR1 is SGHRS and CDR2 YFSETQ. In DNA, the CDR3 is TGCGCCAGCAGCTTGGGGACAGCCCGCTATGGCTACACCTTC. The encoded protein is CASSLGTARYGYTF.

V and J are TRBV7-2 and TRBJ2-7, with D perhaps matching TRBD2 (6 bases). V lost 5 bases and J lost 1, with 9 bases in between. CDR3 length: 13 residues. Germline CDR1 reads SGHTA; CDR2 reads FQGNSA. The CDR3 is CASSAGTSYEQYF. For the CDR3, the DNA is TGTGCCAGCAGCGCGGGGACTTCCTACGAGCAGTACTTC.

The rearrangement links TRBV6-5 to TRBJ2-3, with TRBD1 matching over 7 bases. V gave up 1 base and J gave up 2 bases; unmatched junction bases: 6. This CDR3 comprises 16 residues. CDR1 is MNHEY, CDR2 SVGAGI, per germline. The DNA of the CDR3 is TGTGCCAGCAGTTACTTCCGGGACAGCTTCACAGATACGCAGTATTTT. Protein product: CASSYFRDSFTDTQYF.

The sample holds one count of this clone. V gene TRBV11-2 combines with J gene TRBJ2-7; TRBD1 matches at 7 bases. Germline-derived CDR1 and CDR2 are SGHAT and FQNNGV. With 6 bases clipped from V and 5 bases from J, the junction kept 13 bases outside the gene matches. This CDR3 contains 15 residues. The CDR3: CASRPWPQGQNEQYV. CDR3 nucleotide sequence: TGTGCCAGCAGACCATGGCCCCAGGGACAGAACGAGCAGTACGTC.

The CDR3: CASTLNTDTQYF. The DNA for the CDR3 is TGTGCCAGCACCCTAAACACAGATACGCAGTATTTT. J is TRBJ2-3 and V is TRBV7-2; D gene unclear. Deletions cut 7 bases from V and 2 bases from J, with 7 bases between. CDR1 is SGHTA, CDR2 FQGNSA, per germline. This CDR3 spans 12 amino acids. The whole variable domain, remainder taken from reference TRBV7-2 and TRBJ2-3, is GAGVSQSPSNKVTEKGKDVELRCDPISGHTALYWYRQSLGQGLEFLIYFQGNSAPDKSGLPSDRFSAERTGGSVSTLTIQRTQQEDSAVYLCASTLNTDTQYFGPGTRLTVL.